This T cell receptor beta chain was retrieved from a study of Ad26.COV2.S vaccination and SARS-CoV-2 variants. Clones were sequenced by immunoSEQ multiplex PCR, and TCRdb holds only the in-frame ones, with some missing. The table has 440,000 or so clones, roughly 91% seen once. Germline V gene sequence: CDR1 SGHTA, CDR2 FQGTGA. The CDR3 runs 15 residues. V shed 5 bases, J shed 1 base, and the junction held 6 bases outside the gene matches. Treatment: about 20 received Ad26.COV2.S at low or high dose, single or two shots; 5 received placebo; per-sample allocation not given. Following the first vaccine or placebo injection, samples were taken on day 63. With regard to this clone: No antigen is known for it.

Findings of the study overall: Spike-specific TCR breadth was greater after Ad26.COV2.S than placebo. There was a possibility that the TCR breadth and depth analyses underestimated total T cell responses. CD8+ and CD4+ T cells specific for spike reportedly responded with substantial breadth after vaccination.

This TCR derives from a person between 18 and 59 years old who received the Ad26.COV2.S COVID-19 vaccine or a placebo. The V and J genes are TRBV7-3 and TRBJ2-5, with 8 positions matching TRBD2. Sequences were derived from peripheral blood, sampled in a trial of Ad26.COV2.S vaccine versus placebo. The CDR3 region is CASSPGGGPQETQYF. CDR3 sequence (DNA): TGTGCCAGCAGCCCCGGGGGGGGTCCCCAAGAGACCCAGTACTTC.